This TCR beta chain emerged from a study of T-cell reconstitution after alpha-beta-depleted transplantation in children. Trimming took 7 bases from V and 5 from J; bases not matched to a gene: 7. Germline CDR1 SQVTM, CDR2 ANQGSEA. The length of the CDR3 is 14 residues. The authors prepared the TCRbeta library with unique molecular identifiers. Each CDR3 protein gets one entry after TCRdb re-called the PCR reads with MiXCR. The sample lists 750,000 to 950,000 distinct CDR3 sequences, under 20% seen once, with about 5% in the top ten. The receptor was isolated from a male patient between 5 and 17 years old who had a stem cell transplant for acute lymphoblastic leukemia, so the T cells may come from the graft donor. The material was PBMCs, mostly from graft donor cells, obtained 360 days after TCRalphabeta/CD19-depleted stem cell transplant. This chain uses TRBV29-1 with TRBJ2-3; 12 nucleotides align to TRBD1. The CDR3 protein is CSGGDRGLVDTQYF. Written as DNA, the CDR3 is TGCAGCGGAGGGGACAGGGGGCTGGTAGATACGCAGTATTTT.